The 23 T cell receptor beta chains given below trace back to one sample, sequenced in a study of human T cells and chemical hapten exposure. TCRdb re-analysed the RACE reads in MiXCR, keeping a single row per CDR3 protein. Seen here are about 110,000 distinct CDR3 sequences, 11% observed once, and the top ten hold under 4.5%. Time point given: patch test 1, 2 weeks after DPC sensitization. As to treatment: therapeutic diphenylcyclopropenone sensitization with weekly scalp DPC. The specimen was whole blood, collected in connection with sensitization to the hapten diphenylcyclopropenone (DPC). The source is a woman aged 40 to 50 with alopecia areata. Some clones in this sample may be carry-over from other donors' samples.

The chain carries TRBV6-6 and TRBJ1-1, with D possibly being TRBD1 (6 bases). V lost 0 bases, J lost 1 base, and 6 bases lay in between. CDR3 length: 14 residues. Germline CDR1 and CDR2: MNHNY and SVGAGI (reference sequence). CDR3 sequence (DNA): TGTGCCAGCAGTTACTCGGGGGCGAACACTGAAGCTTTCTTT. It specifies CASSYSGANTEAFF.

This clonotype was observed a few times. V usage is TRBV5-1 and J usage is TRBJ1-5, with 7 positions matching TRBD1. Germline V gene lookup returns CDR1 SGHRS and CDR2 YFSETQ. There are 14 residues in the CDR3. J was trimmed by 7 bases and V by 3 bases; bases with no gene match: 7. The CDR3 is CASSSGQPNQPQHF. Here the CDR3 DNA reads TGCGCCAGCAGCTCGGGACAGCCGAACCAGCCCCAGCATTTT.

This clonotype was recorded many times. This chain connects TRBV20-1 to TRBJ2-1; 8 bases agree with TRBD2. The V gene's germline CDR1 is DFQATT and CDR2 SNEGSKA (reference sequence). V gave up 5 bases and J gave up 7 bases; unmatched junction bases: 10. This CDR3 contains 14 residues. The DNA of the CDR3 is TGCAGTGCTGGGCCCTCCGGGACTAGGAATGAGCAGTTCTTC. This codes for CSAGPSGTRNEQFF.

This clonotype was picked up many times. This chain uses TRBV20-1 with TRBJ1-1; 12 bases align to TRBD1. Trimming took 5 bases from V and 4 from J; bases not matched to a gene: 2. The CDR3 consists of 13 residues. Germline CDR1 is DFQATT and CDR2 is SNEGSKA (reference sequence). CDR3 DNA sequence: TGCAGTGCTTGGGACAGGGGGCCCACTGAAGCTTTCTTT. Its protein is CSAWDRGPTEAFF.

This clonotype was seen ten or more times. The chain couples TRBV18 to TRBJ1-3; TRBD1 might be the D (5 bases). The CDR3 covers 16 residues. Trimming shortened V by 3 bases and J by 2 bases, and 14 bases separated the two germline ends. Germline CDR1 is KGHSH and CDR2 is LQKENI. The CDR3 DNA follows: TGTGCCAGCTCACCGAATGGAAGAGGGGCTGGAAACACCATATATTTT. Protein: CASSPNGRGAGNTIYF. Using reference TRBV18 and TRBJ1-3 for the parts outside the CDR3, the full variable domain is NAGVMQNPRHLVRRRGQEARLRCSPMKGHSHVYWYRQLPEEGLKFMVYLQKENIIDESGMPKERFSAEFPKEGPSILRIQQVVRGDSAAYFCASSPNGRGAGNTIYFGEGSWLTVV.

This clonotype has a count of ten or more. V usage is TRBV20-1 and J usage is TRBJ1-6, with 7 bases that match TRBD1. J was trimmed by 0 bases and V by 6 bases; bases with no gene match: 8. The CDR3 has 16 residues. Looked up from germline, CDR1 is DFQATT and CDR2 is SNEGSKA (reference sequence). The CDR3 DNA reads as TGCAGTGCGACAGCACAGGGGAGCTCCTATAATTCACCCCTCCACTTT. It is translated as CSATAQGSSYNSPLHF.

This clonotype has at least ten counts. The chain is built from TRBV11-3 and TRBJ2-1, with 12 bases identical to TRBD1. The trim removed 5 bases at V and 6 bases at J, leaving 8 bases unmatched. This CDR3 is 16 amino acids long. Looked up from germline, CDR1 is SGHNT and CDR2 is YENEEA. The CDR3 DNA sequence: TGTGCCAGCAGCCCCCACGGGACAGGGGGCTTCAATGAGCAGTTCTTC. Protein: CASSPHGTGGFNEQFF.

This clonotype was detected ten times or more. The CDR3, as DNA: TGTGCCAGCAGCTTAAAAGCGGGAGTAGGTGAAGATACGCAGTATTTT. It translates to CASSLKAGVGEDTQYF. This chain connects TRBV7-6 to TRBJ2-3, with 8 positions matching TRBD2. Germline V gene lookup returns CDR1 SGHVS and CDR2 FNYEAQ. The V segment lost 2 bases and the J segment 5 bases; nucleotides outside the gene matches: 9. This CDR3 is built from 16 residues. The full variable domain, its missing parts supplied by reference TRBV7-6 and TRBJ2-3, is GAGVSQSPRYKVTKRGQDVALRCDPISGHVSLYWYRQALGQGPEFLTYFNYEAQQDKSGLPNDRFSAERPEGSISTLTIQRTEQRDSAMYRCASSLKAGVGEDTQYFGPGTRLTVL.

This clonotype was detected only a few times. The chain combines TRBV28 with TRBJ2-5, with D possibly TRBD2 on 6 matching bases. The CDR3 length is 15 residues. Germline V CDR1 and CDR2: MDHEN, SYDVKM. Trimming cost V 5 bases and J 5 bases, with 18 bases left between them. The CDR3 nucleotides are TGTGCCAGCAGTATCGGACGGAGGGATGTTGAGACCCAGTACTTC. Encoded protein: CASSIGRRDVETQYF.

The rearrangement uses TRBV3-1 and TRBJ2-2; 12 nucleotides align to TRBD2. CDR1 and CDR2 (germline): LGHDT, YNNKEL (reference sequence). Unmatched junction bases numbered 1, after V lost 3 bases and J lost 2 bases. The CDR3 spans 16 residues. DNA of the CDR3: TGTGCCAGCAGCCAGACTAGCGGGAGAAACACCGGGGAGCTGTTTTTT. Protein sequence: CASSQTSGRNTGELFF. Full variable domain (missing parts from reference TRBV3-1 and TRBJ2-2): DTAVSQTPKYLVTQMGNDKSIKCEQNLGHDTMYWYKQDSKKFLKIMFSYNNKELIINETVPNRFSPKSPDKAHLNLHINSLELGDSAVYFCASSQTSGRNTGELFFGEGSRLTVL.

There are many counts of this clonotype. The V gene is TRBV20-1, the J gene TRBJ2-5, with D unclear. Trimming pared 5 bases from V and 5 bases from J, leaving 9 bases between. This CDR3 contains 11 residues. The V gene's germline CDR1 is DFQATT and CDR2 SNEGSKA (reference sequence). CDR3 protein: CSASDGETQYF. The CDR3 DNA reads TGCAGTGCTTCGGATGGGGAGACCCAGTACTTC.

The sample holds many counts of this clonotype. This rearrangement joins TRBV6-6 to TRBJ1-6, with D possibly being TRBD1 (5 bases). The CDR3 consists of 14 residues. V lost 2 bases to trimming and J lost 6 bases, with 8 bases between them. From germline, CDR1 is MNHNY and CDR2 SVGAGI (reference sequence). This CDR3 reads CASSYTGVNSPLHF. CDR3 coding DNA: TGTGCCAGCAGTTACACAGGAGTTAATTCACCCCTCCACTTT.

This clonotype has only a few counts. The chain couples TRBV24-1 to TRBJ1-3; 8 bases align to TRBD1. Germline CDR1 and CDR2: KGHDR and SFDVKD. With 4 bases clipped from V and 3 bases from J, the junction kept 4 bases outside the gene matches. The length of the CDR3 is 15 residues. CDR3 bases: TGTGCCACCAGTGACCCCGGGACAGGTGGAAACACCATATATTTT. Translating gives CATSDPGTGGNTIYF.

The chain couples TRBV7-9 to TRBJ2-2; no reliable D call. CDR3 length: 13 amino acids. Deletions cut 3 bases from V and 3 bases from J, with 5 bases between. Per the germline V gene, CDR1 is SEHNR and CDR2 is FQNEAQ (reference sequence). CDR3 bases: TGTGCCAGCAGCTTTGGGTACACCGGGGAGCTGTTTTTT. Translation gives CASSFGYTGELFF.

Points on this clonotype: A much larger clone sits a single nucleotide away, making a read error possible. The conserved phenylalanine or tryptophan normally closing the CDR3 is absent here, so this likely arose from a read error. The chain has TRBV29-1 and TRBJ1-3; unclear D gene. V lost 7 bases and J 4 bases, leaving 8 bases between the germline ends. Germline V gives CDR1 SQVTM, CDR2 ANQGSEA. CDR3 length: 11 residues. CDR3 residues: CSGKLGNTIYY. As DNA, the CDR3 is TGCAGCGGGAAACTCGGAAACACCATATATTAT.

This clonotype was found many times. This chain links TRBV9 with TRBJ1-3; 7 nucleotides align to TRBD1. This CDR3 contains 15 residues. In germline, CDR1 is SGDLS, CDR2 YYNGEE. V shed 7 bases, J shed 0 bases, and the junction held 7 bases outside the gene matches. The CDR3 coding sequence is TGTGCCAGCGGACAGGAGGCGACCTCTGGAAACACCATATATTTT. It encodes CASGQEATSGNTIYF.

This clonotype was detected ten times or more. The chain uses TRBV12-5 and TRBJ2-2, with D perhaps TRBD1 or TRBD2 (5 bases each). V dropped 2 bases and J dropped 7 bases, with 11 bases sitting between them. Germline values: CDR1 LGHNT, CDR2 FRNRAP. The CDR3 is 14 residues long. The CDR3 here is CASGLSGRFGELFF. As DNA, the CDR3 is TGTGCTAGTGGTTTGTCGGGGCGGTTCGGGGAGCTGTTTTTT.

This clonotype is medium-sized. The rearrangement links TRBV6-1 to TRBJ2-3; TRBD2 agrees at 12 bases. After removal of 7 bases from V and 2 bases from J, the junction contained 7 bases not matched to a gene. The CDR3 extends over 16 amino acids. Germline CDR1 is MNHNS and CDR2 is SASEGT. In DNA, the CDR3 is TGTGCCAGCAAGGGACTAGCGGGCACTCTCACAGATACGCAGTATTTT. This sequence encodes CASKGLAGTLTDTQYF.

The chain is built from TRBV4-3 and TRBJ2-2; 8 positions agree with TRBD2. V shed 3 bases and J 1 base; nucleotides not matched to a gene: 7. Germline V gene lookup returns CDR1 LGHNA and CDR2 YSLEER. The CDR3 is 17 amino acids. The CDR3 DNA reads TGCGCCAGCAGCCACCCCACAGCGGGAGTGAACACCGGGGAGCTGTTTTTT. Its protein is CASSHPTAGVNTGELFF.

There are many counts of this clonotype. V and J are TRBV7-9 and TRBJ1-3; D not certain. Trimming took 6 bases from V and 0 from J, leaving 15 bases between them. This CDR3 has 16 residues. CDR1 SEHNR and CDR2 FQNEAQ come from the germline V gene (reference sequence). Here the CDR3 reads CASSSRTQSSGNTIYF. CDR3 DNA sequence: TGTGCCAGCAGTTCCAGGACCCAGAGCTCTGGAAACACCATATATTTT.

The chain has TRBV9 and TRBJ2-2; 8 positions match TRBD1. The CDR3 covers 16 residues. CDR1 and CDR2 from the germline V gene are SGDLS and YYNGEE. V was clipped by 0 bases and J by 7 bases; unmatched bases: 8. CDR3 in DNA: TGTGCCAGCAGCGTAGGGAGGACAGGGACGGTCGGGGAGCTGTTTTTT. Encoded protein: CASSVGRTGTVGELFF.

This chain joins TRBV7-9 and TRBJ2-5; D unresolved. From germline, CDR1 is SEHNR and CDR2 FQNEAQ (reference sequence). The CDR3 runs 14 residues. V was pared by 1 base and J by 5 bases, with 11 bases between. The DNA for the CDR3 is TGTGCCAGCAGCTTAGGTCTAGGGCACGAGACCCAGTACTTC. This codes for CASSLGLGHETQYF.

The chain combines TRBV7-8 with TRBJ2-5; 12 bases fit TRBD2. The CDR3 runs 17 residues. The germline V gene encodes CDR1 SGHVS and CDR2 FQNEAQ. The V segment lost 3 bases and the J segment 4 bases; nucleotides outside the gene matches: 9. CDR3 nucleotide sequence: TGTGCCAGCAGCTTCTCGTCACTAGCGGGAGGCGGAGAGACCCAGTACTTC. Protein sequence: CASSFSSLAGGGETQYF.